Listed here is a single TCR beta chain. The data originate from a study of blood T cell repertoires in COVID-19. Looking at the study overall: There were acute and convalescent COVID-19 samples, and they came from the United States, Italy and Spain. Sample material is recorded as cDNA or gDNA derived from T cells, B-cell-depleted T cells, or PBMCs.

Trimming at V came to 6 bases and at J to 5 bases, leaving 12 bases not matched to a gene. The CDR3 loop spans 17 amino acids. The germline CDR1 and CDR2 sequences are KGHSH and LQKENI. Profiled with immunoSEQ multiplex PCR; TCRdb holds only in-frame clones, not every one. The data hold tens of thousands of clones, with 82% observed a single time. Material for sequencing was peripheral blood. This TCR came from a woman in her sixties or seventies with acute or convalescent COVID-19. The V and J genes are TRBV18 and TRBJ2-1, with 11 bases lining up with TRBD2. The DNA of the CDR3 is TGTGCCAGCTCTCCCCCCCAGTTAGCGGGGGGGAACAATGAGCAGTTCTTC. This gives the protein CASSPPQLAGGNNEQFF.